The clone carrying this T cell receptor (beta chain) has only one observation. The antigen remains undetermined. These data are taken from a study of OX40 agonist ivuxolimab in advanced cancers. Looking at the study overall: The patients got ivuxolimab, which is an agonistic anti-OX40 (CD134) antibody. Melanoma, hepatocellular carcinoma, head and neck or renal cell cancer occurred in dose-escalation patients. Study-wide results and caveats: Expanded clones were, on average, more numerous among CD8+ T cells than CD4+.

CDR1 SNHLY and CDR2 FYNNEI come from the germline V gene. The CDR3 contains 16 residues. With 6 bases clipped from V and 5 bases from J, the junction kept 9 bases outside the gene matches. The table came from immunoSEQ multiplex PCR; TCRdb's copy has only in-frame clones and leaves some out. There are fewer than 85,000 clones in the sample; about 88% occur only once, and 0.72% lies in the top ten. This chain joins TRBV2 and TRBJ1-6; 8 bases align to TRBD1. The specimen was CD4+ or CD8+ T cells sorted from blood, collected in a trial of the OX40 agonist ivuxolimab. The receptor comes from an adult with an advanced solid tumor such as melanoma, head and neck, liver or kidney cancer. DNA for the CDR3: TGTGCCAGCAGCCCCGTCTCACAGGGGGATAATTCACCCCTCCACTTT. Translated, it gives CASSPVSQGDNSPLHF.